These 26 T cell receptor beta chains were sequenced from one sample in a study of vaccination effects on CD4 cells after COVID-19. Antigen-specific CD4+ T cells were expanded (with viral peptide pools) by the ViraFEST assay ahead of sequencing. Researchers isolated CD4+ T cells once approximately eleven days of culture had elapsed. Two-dose BNT162b2 or mRNA-1273 vaccination was given to participants. Generated by immunoSEQ multiplex PCR, the TCRdb table keeps only in-frame clones and is missing some. Seen here are under 25,000 clones, roughly 79% observed once, and the top ten hold roughly 6%. Antigen specificity for these receptors is unknown. The material sequenced was CD4+ T cells from PBMCs cultured with SARS-CoV-2 spike peptides, taken after COVID-19 vaccination. The receptor set was obtained from a human donor who received a COVID-19 vaccine. Some clones in this sample may be carry-over from other donors' samples.

The chain links TRBV3-1 (or the pseudogene TRBV3-2) to TRBJ2-5, with D tentatively TRBD2 (6 bases). V dropped 0 bases and J dropped 5 bases, with 19 bases sitting between them. The CDR3 has 17 amino acids. Germline CDR1 LGHDT, CDR2 YNNKEL (reference sequence). CDR3: CASSQDFGRGRAETQYF. The DNA of the CDR3 is TGTGCCAGCAGCCAAGATTTTGGGCGGGGCCGGGCGGAGACCCAGTACTTC.

The chain joins TRBV28 to TRBJ1-5; the D gene is possibly TRBD1 (5 bases). Per germline, CDR1 MDHEN and CDR2 SYDVKM. V lost 11 bases and J 2 bases, leaving 10 bases between the germline ends. There are 12 residues in the CDR3. CDR3 DNA sequence: TGTGCCGTAGGAGGGGGCAATCAGCCCCAGCATTTT. Amino acids: CAVGGGNQPQHF.

This sequence joins TRBV5-4 and TRBJ2-3; D unclear. V was trimmed by 5 bases and J by 2 bases, leaving 12 bases between them. The CDR3 covers 14 residues. CDR1 is SGHNT, CDR2 YYREEE, per germline (reference sequence). The DNA for the CDR3 is TGTGCCAGCAGTTTGCCCCCCCCCACAGATACGCAGTATTTT. Residues: CASSLPPPTDTQYF.

The chain is built from TRBV30 and TRBJ1-2, with a possible D match to TRBD1 (5 bases). Germline CDR1 is GTSNPN and CDR2 is SVGIG (reference sequence). The CDR3 covers 15 residues. Trimming left V 2 bases short and J 6 bases short, with 19 bases between. This chain's CDR3 is CAWSPLRQTVNGYTF. The CDR3 DNA sequence: TGTGCCTGGAGTCCTCTACGACAGACTGTTAATGGCTACACCTTC.

The V gene is TRBV2, the J gene TRBJ1-6; perhaps TRBD1 as D (5 bases). Germline CDR1 and CDR2: SNHLY and FYNNEI. V lost 7 bases and J 9 bases, leaving 16 bases between the germline ends. This CDR3 has 14 residues. In nucleotides, the CDR3 is TGTGCCAGCATAGGGGTGACCACTTCTTCACCCCTCCACTTT. Residues: CASIGVTTSSPLHF. The whole variable domain, filled in from reference TRBV2 and TRBJ1-6, reads EPEVTQTPSHQVTQMGQEVILRCVPISNHLYFYWYRQILGQKVEFLVSFYNNEISEKSEIFDDQFSVERPDGSNFTLKIRSTKLEDSAMYFCASIGVTTSSPLHFGNGTRLTVT.

The chain couples TRBV27 to TRBJ2-7; possible D gene TRBD1, 6 bases. Looked up from germline, CDR1 is MNHEY and CDR2 is SMNVEV (reference sequence). The CDR3 contains 13 residues. Trimming took 4 bases from V and 6 from J, leaving 13 bases between them. The CDR3 sequence is CASSSTGYGEQYV. In DNA form, the CDR3 reads TGTGCCAGCAGTTCTACAGGGTACGGCGAGCAGTACGTC.

The chain combines TRBV14 with TRBJ2-1; the D is unclear. Germline V gene data show CDR1 as SGHDN and CDR2 as FVKESK. This CDR3 is built from 15 residues. Trimming stripped 2 bases from V and 7 bases from J, with 15 bases between. The CDR3 sequence: CASSQWTALGNEQFF. CDR3 nucleotides: TGTGCCAGCAGCCAATGGACGGCCCTTGGAAATGAGCAGTTCTTC.

The rearrangement joins TRBV7-2 to TRBJ2-5; no clear D gene. CDR3 length: 12 amino acids. The V and J ends lost 5 bases and 6 bases respectively, with 10 bases between them. The germline CDR1 and CDR2 sequences are SGHTA and FQGNSA. Here the CDR3 reads CASSHGMQTQYF. The CDR3 DNA is TGTGCCAGCAGCCACGGCATGCAGACCCAGTACTTC.

A few counts support this clone. The gene calls are TRBV29-1 and TRBJ2-3; 11 bases are shared with TRBD2. Germline-derived CDR1 and CDR2 are SQVTM and ANQGSEA. V lost 4 bases, J lost 7 bases, and 13 bases stayed unmatched. The CDR3 runs to 16 residues. The CDR3 DNA is TGCAGCGTTGGAAATCGACTAGCGGGGTCGCAATATACGCAGTATTTT. Translated: CSVGNRLAGSQYTQYF.

V usage is TRBV20-1 and J usage is TRBJ1-3; a weak D match, TRBD1 (6 bases). V lost 5 bases to trimming and J lost 6 bases, with 8 bases between them. CDR1 and CDR2 from the germline V gene are DFQATT and SNEGSKA (reference sequence). The CDR3 is made up of 11 amino acids. The CDR3 is CSAPGVNTIYF. As DNA, the CDR3 is TGCAGTGCTCCAGGGGTAAACACCATATATTTT.

The chain recombines TRBV5-5 with TRBJ1-2, with 7 bases that match TRBD1. CDR1 and CDR2 (germline): SGHKS, YYEKEE (reference sequence). Germline trimming cut 0 bases from V and 2 bases from J; bases unmatched to any gene: 7. The CDR3 loop spans 16 amino acids. CDR3 DNA sequence: TGTGCCAGCAGCTTGGTTCTACAGGGGCCCAACTATGGCTACACCTTC. It yields the protein CASSLVLQGPNYGYTF.

This chain links TRBV9 with TRBJ1-2; 7 positions agree with TRBD1. Germline values: CDR1 SGDLS, CDR2 YYNGEE. The V gene end was trimmed by 0 bases and the J gene end by 5 bases; junction bases not matched to a gene: 7. The CDR3 sequence is 15 residues long. The CDR3 nucleotides are TGTGCCAGCAGCGTAGCGACAGGGATGGAGTATGGCTACACCTTC. Translation: CASSVATGMEYGYTF.

The chain joins TRBV20-1 to TRBJ2-5; 9 nucleotides match TRBD2. V gave up 3 bases and J gave up 2 bases; unmatched junction bases: 4. The CDR3 covers 14 residues. Germline assignment: CDR1 DFQATT and CDR2 SNEGSKA (reference sequence). This CDR3 is CSASASGEQETQYF. The CDR3 region has the DNA TGCAGTGCTAGTGCTAGCGGGGAACAAGAGACCCAGTACTTC.

The chain links TRBV7-2 to TRBJ2-3; D perhaps matches TRBD1 (6 bases). Germline loops: CDR1 SGHTA, CDR2 FQGNSA. V gave up 3 bases and J gave up 3 bases, with 7 bases separating them. The length of the CDR3 is 13 residues. CDR3 loop: CASSFGTTDTQYF. The CDR3 DNA reads TGTGCCAGCAGCTTTGGGACAACAGATACGCAGTATTTT.

V and J are TRBV5-5 and TRBJ1-1, with TRBD1 as a possible D gene (6 bases). Trimming cost V 3 bases and J 1 base, with 13 bases left between them. Germline V CDR1 and CDR2: SGHKS, YYEKEE (reference sequence). The CDR3 length is 15 residues. CDR3 nucleotide sequence: TGTGCCAGCAGCTACTTTACAGGGAAGAACACTGAAGCTTTCTTT. Amino acids: CASSYFTGKNTEAFF.

CDR3 sequence: CASSFTGGSGNTIYF. The CDR3 DNA follows: TGTGCCAGTAGCTTTACAGGGGGCTCTGGAAACACCATATATTTT. The V gene is TRBV19, the J gene TRBJ1-3; 8 positions match TRBD1. The germline V gene encodes CDR1 LNHDA and CDR2 SQIVND (reference sequence). The J segment lost 0 bases and the V segment lost 6 bases, leaving 4 bases of the junction unmatched. The CDR3 length is 15 residues.

The chain employs TRBV5-1 and TRBJ2-1; 12 bases line up with TRBD2. Germline V gene sequence: CDR1 SGHRS, CDR2 YFSETQ. V lost 4 bases, J lost 6 bases, and 2 bases stayed unmatched. The CDR3 has 14 amino acids. The CDR3 region is CASSASGGANEQFF. In nucleotides, the CDR3 is TGCGCCAGCAGCGCTAGCGGGGGGGCCAATGAGCAGTTCTTC.

This rearrangement joins TRBV25-1 to TRBJ1-6, with TRBD1 as a possible D gene (5 bases). Trimming cost V 5 bases and J 0 bases, with 14 bases left between them. Germline-derived CDR1 and CDR2 are MGHDK and SYGVNS. The CDR3 covers 17 residues. CDR3 residues: CASSPLGQNSYNSPLHF. CDR3 nucleotides: TGTGCCAGCAGTCCGCTGGGGCAAAACTCCTATAATTCACCCCTCCACTTT. Looking up the rest from reference TRBV25-1 and TRBJ1-6 gives the full variable domain: EADIYQTPRYLVIGTGKKITLECSQTMGHDKMYWYQQDPGMELHLIHYSYGVNSTEKGDLSSESTVSRIRTEHFPLTLESARPSHTSQYLCASSPLGQNSYNSPLHFGNGTRLTVT.

The chain recombines TRBV18 with TRBJ2-5, with TRBD2 matching over 9 bases. The ends lost 2 bases at V and 1 base at J; junction bases unmatched: 2. The CDR3 sequence is 15 residues long. CDR1 is KGHSH and CDR2 is LQKENI in the germline V gene. In nucleotides, the CDR3 is TGTGCCAGCTCACCATCAGCGGGGGGCCAAGAGACCCAGTACTTC. Translating gives CASSPSAGGQETQYF.

The chain joins TRBV2 to TRBJ1-2; D might be TRBD1 (6 bases). Germline V lookup: CDR1 SNHLY, CDR2 FYNNEI. The V and J ends lost 6 bases and 5 bases respectively, with 16 bases between them. This CDR3 spans 14 amino acids. CDR3 sequence reads: CASSTQGGEYGYTF. CDR3 coding DNA: TGTGCCAGCAGCACACAGGGAGGAGAGTATGGCTACACCTTC.

The V and J genes are TRBV6-5 and TRBJ2-7, with 9 bases matching TRBD2. Germline V gene data show CDR1 as MNHEY and CDR2 as SVGAGI. The junction had 10 bases not matched to a gene; V was cut back by 6 bases and J by 4 bases. CDR3 length equals 15 residues. The DNA of the CDR3 is TGTGCCAGCAGCCCCGGGAGCGGGGGGTCTTACGAGCAGTACGTC. It translates to CASSPGSGGSYEQYV.

The chain is built from TRBV29-1 and TRBJ1-4; D unresolved. Germline lookup yields CDR1 SQVTM and CDR2 ANQGSEA. CDR3 size: 17 residues. V gave up 4 bases and J gave up 0 bases, with 18 bases separating them. The CDR3 DNA is TGCAGCGTTGGTGAGGGAGACGACTTTACAACTAATGAAAAACTGTTTTTT. Translating gives CSVGEGDDFTTNEKLFF. Combining the CDR3 with reference TRBV29-1 and TRBJ1-4 gives the whole variable domain SAVISQKPSRDICQRGTSLTIQCQVDSQVTMMFWYRQQPGQSLTLIATANQGSEATYESGFVIDKFPISRPNLTFSTLTVSNMSPEDSSIYLCSVGEGDDFTTNEKLFFGSGTQLSVL.

The rearrangement joins TRBV6-6 to TRBJ1-1, with 8 bases matching TRBD1. Unmatched junction bases numbered 7, after V lost 5 bases and J lost 5 bases. Germline V gene data show CDR1 as MNHNY and CDR2 as SVGAGI (reference sequence). CDR3 size: 14 residues. The CDR3 loop is CASSVKQGVTEAFF. The DNA for the CDR3 is TGTGCCAGCAGTGTAAAACAGGGGGTGACTGAAGCTTTCTTT.

The chain recombines TRBV19 with TRBJ1-5; D remains unclear. This CDR3 has 14 amino acids. CDR1 is LNHDA, CDR2 SQIVND, per germline (reference sequence). Deletions cut 6 bases from V and 1 base from J, with 10 bases between. The chain's CDR3 is CASRTLKSNQPQHF. The CDR3 DNA follows: TGTGCCAGTAGGACATTGAAGAGCAATCAGCCCCAGCATTTT. The full variable domain, in which reference TRBV19 and TRBJ1-5 provide the parts outside the CDR3, is DGGITQSPKYLFRKEGQNVTLSCEQNLNHDAMYWYRQDPGQGLRLIYYSQIVNDFQKGDIAEGYSVSREKKESFPLTVTSAQKNPTAFYLCASRTLKSNQPQHFGDGTRLSIL.

The V gene is TRBV9, the J gene TRBJ2-3; TRBD2 agrees at 7 bases. The trim removed 2 bases at V and 2 bases at J, leaving 5 bases unmatched. The germline gives CDR1 SGDLS, CDR2 YYNGEE. The CDR3 sequence is 15 residues long. The CDR3 region has the DNA TGTGCCAGCAGCGTTAGCGGGTATTTCACAGATACGCAGTATTTT. Its protein product is CASSVSGYFTDTQYF.

This clone was recorded a few times. V gene TRBV19 combines with J gene TRBJ1-1; 8 positions agree with TRBD1. V lost 6 bases, J lost 6 bases, and 12 bases stayed unmatched. Germline V gene lookup returns CDR1 LNHDA and CDR2 SQIVND (reference sequence). This CDR3 region has 15 residues. The CDR3 loop reads CASRPLYTGGPEAFF. CDR3 nucleotides: TGTGCCAGTAGACCTCTATACACAGGGGGTCCTGAAGCTTTCTTT.